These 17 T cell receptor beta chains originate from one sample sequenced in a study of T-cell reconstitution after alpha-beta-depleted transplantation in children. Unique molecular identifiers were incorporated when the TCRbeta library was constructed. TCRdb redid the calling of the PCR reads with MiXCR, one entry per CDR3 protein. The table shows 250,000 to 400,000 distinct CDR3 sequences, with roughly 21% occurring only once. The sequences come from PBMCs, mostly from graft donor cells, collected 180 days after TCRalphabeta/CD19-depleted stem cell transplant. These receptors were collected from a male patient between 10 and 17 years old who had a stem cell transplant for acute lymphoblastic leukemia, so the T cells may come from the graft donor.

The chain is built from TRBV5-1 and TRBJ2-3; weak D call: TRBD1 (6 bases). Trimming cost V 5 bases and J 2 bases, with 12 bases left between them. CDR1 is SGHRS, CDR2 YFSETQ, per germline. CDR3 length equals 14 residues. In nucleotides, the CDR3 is TGCGCCAGCAGGGACCGGACAGCCACAGATACGCAGTATTTT. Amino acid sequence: CASRDRTATDTQYF.

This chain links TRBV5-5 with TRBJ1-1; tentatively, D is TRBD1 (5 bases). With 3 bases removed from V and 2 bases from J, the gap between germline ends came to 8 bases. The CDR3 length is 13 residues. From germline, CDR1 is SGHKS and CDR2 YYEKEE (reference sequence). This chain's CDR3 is CASSWTPNTEAFF. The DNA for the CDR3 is TGTGCCAGCAGCTGGACACCTAACACTGAAGCTTTCTTT.

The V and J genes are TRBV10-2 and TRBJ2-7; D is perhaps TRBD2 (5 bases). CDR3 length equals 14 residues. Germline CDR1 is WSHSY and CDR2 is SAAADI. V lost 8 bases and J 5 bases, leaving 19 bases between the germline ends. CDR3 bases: TGCGCCAGCCGTGTTGGAGGATTGCTTGACGAGCAGTACTTC. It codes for CASRVGGLLDEQYF.

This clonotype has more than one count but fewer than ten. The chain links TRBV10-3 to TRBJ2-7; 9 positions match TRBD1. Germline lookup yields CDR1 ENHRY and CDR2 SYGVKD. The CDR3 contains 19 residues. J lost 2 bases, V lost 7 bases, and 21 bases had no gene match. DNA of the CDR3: TGTGCCATCATTCCTGGACAGGGGCGGCGGGAGAGGGAACCCTACGAGCAGTACTTC. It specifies CAIIPGQGRREREPYEQYF.

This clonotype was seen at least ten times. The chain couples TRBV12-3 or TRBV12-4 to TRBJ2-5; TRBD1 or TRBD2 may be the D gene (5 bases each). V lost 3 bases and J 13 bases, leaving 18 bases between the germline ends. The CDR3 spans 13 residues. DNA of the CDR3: TGTGCCAGCAGTTTCACAAGCGAGACGGGGCCGTACTTC. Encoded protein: CASSFTSETGPYF.

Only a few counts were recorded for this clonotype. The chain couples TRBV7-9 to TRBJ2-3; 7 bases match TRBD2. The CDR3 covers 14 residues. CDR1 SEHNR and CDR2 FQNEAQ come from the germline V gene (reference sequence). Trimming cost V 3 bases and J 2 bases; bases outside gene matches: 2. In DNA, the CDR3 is TGTGCCAGCAGCTTCCTAGCGGTCACAGATACGCAGTATTTT. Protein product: CASSFLAVTDTQYF. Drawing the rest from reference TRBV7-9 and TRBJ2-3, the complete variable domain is DTGVSQNPRHKITKRGQNVTFRCDPISEHNRLYWYRQTLGQGPEFLTYFQNEAQLEKSRLLSDRFSAERPKGSFSTLEIQRTEQGDSAMYLCASSFLAVTDTQYFGPGTRLTVL.

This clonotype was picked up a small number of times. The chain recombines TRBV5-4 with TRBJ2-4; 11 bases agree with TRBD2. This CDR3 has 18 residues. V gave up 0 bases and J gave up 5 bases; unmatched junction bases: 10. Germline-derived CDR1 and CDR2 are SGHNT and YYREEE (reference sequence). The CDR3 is CASSLGPLLAGDQNIQYF. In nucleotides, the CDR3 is TGTGCCAGCAGCTTGGGTCCCCTACTAGCGGGAGATCAAAACATTCAGTACTTC.

Here the CDR3 DNA reads TGTGCCAGCAGCCTACTAGATACGCAGTATTTT. Translated: CASSLLDTQYF. J is TRBJ2-3 and V is TRBV25-1; D call uncertain. The V end lost 6 bases, the J end lost 5 bases, and 6 bases lay between the germline ends. Germline V gene data show CDR1 as MGHDK and CDR2 as SYGVNS. The CDR3 is 11 amino acids.

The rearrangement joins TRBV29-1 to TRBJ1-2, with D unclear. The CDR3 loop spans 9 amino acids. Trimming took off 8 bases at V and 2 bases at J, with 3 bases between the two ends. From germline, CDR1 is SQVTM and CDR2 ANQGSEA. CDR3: CSLNYGYTF. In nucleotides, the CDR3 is TGCAGCTTGAACTATGGCTACACCTTC.

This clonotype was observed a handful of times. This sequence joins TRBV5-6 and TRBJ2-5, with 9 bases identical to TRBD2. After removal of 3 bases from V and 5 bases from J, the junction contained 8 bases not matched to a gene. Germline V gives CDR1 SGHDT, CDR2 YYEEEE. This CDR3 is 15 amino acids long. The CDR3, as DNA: TGTGCCAGCAGCTCGGCGGGAGGGCCGCCGGAGACCCAGTACTTC. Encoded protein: CASSSAGGPPETQYF.

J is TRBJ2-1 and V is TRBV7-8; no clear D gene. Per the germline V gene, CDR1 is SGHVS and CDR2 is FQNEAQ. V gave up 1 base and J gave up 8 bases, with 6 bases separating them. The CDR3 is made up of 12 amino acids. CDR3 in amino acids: CASSLGVDEQFF. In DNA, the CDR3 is TGTGCCAGCAGCTTAGGAGTCGATGAGCAGTTCTTC. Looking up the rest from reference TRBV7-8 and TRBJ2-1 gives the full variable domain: GAGVSQSPRYKVAKRGQDVALRCDPISGHVSLFWYQQALGQGPEFLTYFQNEAQLDKSGLPSDRFFAERPEGSVSTLKIQRTQQEDSAVYLCASSLGVDEQFFGPGTRLTVL.

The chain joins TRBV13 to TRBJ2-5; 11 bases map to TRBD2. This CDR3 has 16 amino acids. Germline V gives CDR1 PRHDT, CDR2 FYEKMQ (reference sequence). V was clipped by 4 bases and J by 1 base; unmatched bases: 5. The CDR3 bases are TGTGCCAGCAGCTCCCGGACTAGCGGGTTCCAAGAGACCCAGTACTTC. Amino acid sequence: CASSSRTSGFQETQYF.

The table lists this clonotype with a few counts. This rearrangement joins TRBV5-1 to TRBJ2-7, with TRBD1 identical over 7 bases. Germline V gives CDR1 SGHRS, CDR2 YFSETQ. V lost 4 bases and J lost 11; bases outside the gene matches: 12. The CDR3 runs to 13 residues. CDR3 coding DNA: TGCGCCAGCAGCACCTGGGACAGTCTCGCCGAGTACTTC. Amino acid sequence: CASSTWDSLAEYF. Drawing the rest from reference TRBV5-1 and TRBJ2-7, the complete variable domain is KAGVTQTPRYLIKTRGQQVTLSCSPISGHRSVSWYQQTPGQGLQFLFEYFSETQRNKGNFPGRFSGRQFSNSRSEMNVSTLELGDSALYLCASSTWDSLAEYFGPGTRLTVT.

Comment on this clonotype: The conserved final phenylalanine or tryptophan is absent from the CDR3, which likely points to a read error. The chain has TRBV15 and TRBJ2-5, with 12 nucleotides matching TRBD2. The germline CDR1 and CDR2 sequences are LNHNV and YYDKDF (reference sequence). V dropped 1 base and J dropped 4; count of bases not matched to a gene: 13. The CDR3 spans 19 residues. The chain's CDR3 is CATSRVFFSGTSGRETQYS. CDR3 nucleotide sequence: TGTGCCACCAGCAGAGTTTTTTTCTCCGGGACTAGCGGGCGAGAGACCCAGTACTCC.

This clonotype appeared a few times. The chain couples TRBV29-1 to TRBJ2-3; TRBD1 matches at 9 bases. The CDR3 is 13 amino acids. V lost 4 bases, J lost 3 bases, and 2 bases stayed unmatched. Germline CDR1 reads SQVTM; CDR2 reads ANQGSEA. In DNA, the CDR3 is TGCAGCGTTGTAGGACAGGGGACAGATACGCAGTATTTT. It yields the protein CSVVGQGTDTQYF.

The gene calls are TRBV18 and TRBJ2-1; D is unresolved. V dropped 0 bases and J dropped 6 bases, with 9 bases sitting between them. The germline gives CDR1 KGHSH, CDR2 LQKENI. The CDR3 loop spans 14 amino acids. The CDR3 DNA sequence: TGTGCCAGCTCACCACCGAACTTATCCAATGAGCAGTTCTTC. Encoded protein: CASSPPNLSNEQFF.

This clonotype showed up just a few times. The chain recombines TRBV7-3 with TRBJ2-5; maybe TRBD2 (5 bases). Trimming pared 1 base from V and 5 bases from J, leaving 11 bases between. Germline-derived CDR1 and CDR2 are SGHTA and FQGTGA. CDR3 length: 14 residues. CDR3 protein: CASSLSGSGETQYF. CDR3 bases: TGTGCCAGCAGCTTAAGTGGGAGTGGTGAGACCCAGTACTTC.